This paragraph covers one T cell receptor beta chain sequence. Mismatch with germline at one junction end may stem from a read error. PCR was performed a second time for about 7 to 12 cycles using a sample-barcoded 5' primer and a J-beta primer mix. Each CDR3 protein is one row after TCRdb ran MiXCR on the 5' RACE reads. The table includes about 570,000 distinct CDR3 sequences, about 26% detected once. The sample belongs to a study of blood T cells in healthy people across ages. The CDR3 sequence is 13 residues long. CDR1 and CDR2 from the germline V gene are SGHTA and FQGTGA. Sequences were obtained from blood. The rearrangement links TRBV7-3 to TRBJ1-1; D gene uncertain. The source is a woman in her 70s in good health. CDR3 DNA sequence: TGTGCCGGCAGCCTCTTCGAGAACACTGAAGCTTTCTTT. This sequence encodes CAGSLFENTEAFF.